This T cell receptor beta chain derives from a study of T-cell reconstitution after alpha-beta-depleted transplantation in children. Molecular barcoding with unique molecular identifiers was used for the TCRbeta library. MiXCR was run by TCRdb on the PCR reads, yielding one entry per CDR3 protein. This table holds 450,000 to 500,000 distinct CDR3 sequences, around 13% found once. Germline V gene sequence: CDR1 KGHSH, CDR2 LQKENI. V lost 4 bases to trimming and J lost 2 bases, with 13 bases between them. The CDR3 runs to 15 residues. The chain recombines TRBV18 with TRBJ2-3; possibly TRBD2 for D (6 bases). This receptor was obtained from a human donor who donated a stem cell graft to a child with combined immunodeficiency. The source was PBMCs from the stem cell graft donor, collected from the stem cell graft. CDR3 protein: CASSQLALNTDTQYF. The CDR3 nucleotides are TGTGCCAGCTCACAACTAGCCCTCAACACAGATACGCAGTATTTT.